The 31 T cell receptor beta chains reported below all come from one sample, sequenced in a study of OX40 agonist ivuxolimab in advanced cancers. Clones were read by immunoSEQ multiplex PCR, and TCRdb kept only the in-frame ones, dropping some. The sample has under 65,000 clones; around 90% are singletons. The sample in question was CD4+ or CD8+ T cells sorted from blood, obtained in a trial of the OX40 agonist ivuxolimab. These receptor sequences come from an adult with an advanced solid tumor such as melanoma, head and neck, liver or kidney cancer.

The genes are TRBV7-9 and TRBJ2-1; D is possibly TRBD2 (5 bases). The CDR3 totals 14 residues. Trimming stripped 8 bases from V and 5 bases from J, with 16 bases between. The V gene's germline CDR1 is SEHNR and CDR2 FQNEAQ (reference sequence). The CDR3 protein is CASHGLAEDNEQFF. CDR3 nucleotides: TGTGCCAGCCATGGGCTAGCCGAAGACAATGAGCAGTTCTTC.

This clone was found once. The V call is TRBV6-1, the J call TRBJ2-3, with D maybe TRBD1 (6 bases). Between the trimmed V and J ends, which lost 5 bases and 0 bases, there was a span of 9 bases. This CDR3 comprises 14 residues. CDR1 MNHNS and CDR2 SASEGT come from the germline V gene. The DNA of the CDR3 is TGTGCCAGCAGTCCGGGACATAGCACAGATACGCAGTATTTT. Protein sequence: CASSPGHSTDTQYF.

The chain has TRBV5-8 and TRBJ2-1; no firm D call. The CDR3 contains 16 residues. Germline V gene lookup returns CDR1 SGHTS and CDR2 YDEGEE. V gave up 0 bases and J gave up 0 bases, with 10 bases separating them. The CDR3 protein is CASSLASAGSYNEQFF. For the CDR3, the DNA is TGTGCCAGCAGCTTGGCGAGCGCTGGCTCCTACAATGAGCAGTTCTTC.

The V call is TRBV4-1, the J call TRBJ2-3, with 12 bases lining up with TRBD2. Germline V gene lookup returns CDR1 MGHRA and CDR2 YSYEKL. J was trimmed by 3 bases and V by 3 bases; bases with no gene match: 13. The CDR3 extends over 19 amino acids. The CDR3 reads CASSHGEGLAGPSTDTQYF. The CDR3 DNA reads as TGCGCCAGCAGCCACGGAGAAGGACTAGCGGGACCGTCAACAGATACGCAGTATTTT.

The chain uses TRBV29-1 and TRBJ2-5; D gene uncertain. Deletions cut 4 bases from V and 4 bases from J, with 4 bases between. Germline CDR1 and CDR2: SQVTM and ANQGSEA. The CDR3 totals 10 residues. The CDR3 reads CSVGAETQYF. CDR3 in DNA: TGCAGCGTTGGGGCAGAGACCCAGTACTTC.

The chain has TRBV5-6 and TRBJ1-1; D not certain. Trimming removed 0 bases at V and 0 bases at J, with 6 bases between. This CDR3 has 14 amino acids. In germline, CDR1 is SGHDT, CDR2 YYEEEE. The chain's CDR3 is CASSLGHLNTEAFF. The CDR3 nucleotides are TGTGCCAGCAGCTTGGGACACTTGAACACTGAAGCTTTCTTT.

This chain joins TRBV6-4 and TRBJ1-2; TRBD1 is a possible D gene (5 bases). This CDR3 contains 17 residues. Germline CDR1 MRHNA, CDR2 SNTAGT. Trimming shortened V by 0 bases and J by 4 bases, and 18 bases separated the two germline ends. The CDR3 loop reads CASSDSSSTGTGYGYTF. CDR3 bases: TGTGCCAGCAGTGACTCTTCGTCCACCGGGACGGGCTATGGCTACACCTTC.

The genes are TRBV18 and TRBJ1-2; D unclear. Germline CDR1 is KGHSH and CDR2 is LQKENI. The CDR3 runs to 13 residues. The V end was cut by 2 bases, the J end by 4 bases, with 8 bases between. The DNA for the CDR3 is TGTGCCAGCTCACCAACAGTCACCTATGGCTACACCTTC. Its translation: CASSPTVTYGYTF.

The chain links TRBV5-1 to TRBJ2-2; 13 bases match TRBD2. Germline-derived CDR1 and CDR2 are SGHRS and YFSETQ. The length of the CDR3 is 20 residues. V was clipped by 0 bases and J by 8 bases; unmatched bases: 16. The CDR3: CASSLDLRFGTSGIAGELFF. CDR3 nucleotide sequence: TGCGCCAGCAGCTTGGATCTTAGGTTCGGGACTAGCGGGATAGCGGGGGAGCTGTTTTTT.

The CDR3 reads CASSPPGRTGELFF. CDR3 DNA sequence: TGTGCCAGCTCACCCCCAGGGCGCACCGGGGAGCTGTTTTTT. This sequence joins TRBV18 and TRBJ2-2; tentatively, D is TRBD1 (5 bases). CDR3 size: 14 residues. CDR1 KGHSH and CDR2 LQKENI come from the germline V gene. V was clipped by 3 bases and J by 4 bases, with 9 bases between them. Full variable domain (rest looked up from reference TRBV18 and TRBJ2-2): NAGVMQNPRHLVRRRGQEARLRCSPMKGHSHVYWYRQLPEEGLKFMVYLQKENIIDESGMPKERFSAEFPKEGPSILRIQQVVRGDSAAYFCASSPPGRTGELFFGEGSRLTVL.

The rearrangement joins TRBV10-1 to TRBJ2-3; D remains ambiguous. CDR1 and CDR2 (germline): WNHNN, SYGVQD (reference sequence). CDR3 length: 16 amino acids. V was shortened by 2 bases and J by 2 bases, with 14 bases between the two germline ends. The CDR3 DNA reads as TGCGCCAGCAGTGAGACATCCTCGGGCTCCACAGATACGCAGTATTTT. This codes for CASSETSSGSTDTQYF.

This chain's CDR3 is CASSLTEVVVNEQFF. The CDR3 DNA follows: TGTGCCAGCAGCTTAACGGAGGTTGTAGTAAATGAGCAGTTCTTC. The V gene is TRBV7-2, the J gene TRBJ2-1; tentatively, D is TRBD2 (5 bases). V lost 2 bases to trimming and J lost 7 bases, with 15 bases between them. Germline CDR1 and CDR2: SGHTA and FQGNSA. This CDR3 spans 15 amino acids.

This clone appeared a single time. The rearrangement links TRBV2 to TRBJ2-7; 10 bases fit TRBD2. This CDR3 spans 14 amino acids. CDR1 is SNHLY, CDR2 FYNNEI, per germline. The V and J ends lost 6 bases and 4 bases, in that order; junction bases with no gene match: 6. CDR3 residues: CASRASGRGYEQYF. In DNA, the CDR3 is TGTGCCAGCAGGGCTAGCGGGAGAGGGTACGAGCAGTACTTC.

The V gene is TRBV29-1, the J gene TRBJ2-1; D ambiguous. There are 15 residues in the CDR3. With 1 base removed from V and 1 base from J, the gap between germline ends came to 11 bases. Germline-derived CDR1 and CDR2 are SQVTM and ANQGSEA. The CDR3 reads CSVEGQKVSYNEQFF. CDR3 DNA sequence: TGCAGCGTTGAAGGACAAAAGGTGTCCTACAATGAGCAGTTCTTC.

The chain combines TRBV18 with TRBJ1-2; D gene uncertain. Trimming took 5 bases from V and 8 from J, leaving 12 bases between them. This CDR3 contains 12 residues. Germline V gene sequence: CDR1 KGHSH, CDR2 LQKENI. This CDR3 reads CASSSATPGYTF. CDR3 in DNA: TGTGCCAGCTCATCGGCAACGCCCGGCTACACCTTC.

The chain links TRBV5-1 to TRBJ2-1, with D maybe TRBD1 (6 bases). Germline loops: CDR1 SGHRS, CDR2 YFSETQ. V was shortened by 2 bases and J by 2 bases, with 17 bases between the two germline ends. The CDR3 contains 17 residues. The chain's CDR3 is CASSLQGGSATYNEQFF. The CDR3 DNA sequence: TGCGCCAGCAGCTTACAAGGGGGTAGCGCCACCTACAATGAGCAGTTCTTC.

This rearrangement joins TRBV9 to TRBJ2-3; D may be TRBD2 (7 bases). In germline, CDR1 is SGDLS, CDR2 YYNGEE. Trimming stripped 4 bases from V and 0 bases from J, with 18 bases between. CDR3 size: 17 residues. CDR3 sequence (DNA): TGTGCCAGCAGCACATCCTTAGGGGGGGCTAGCACAGATACGCAGTATTTT. It codes for CASSTSLGGASTDTQYF.

J is TRBJ1-5 and V is TRBV10-2, with 7 bases identical to TRBD1. The CDR3 is 15 residues long. CDR1 is WSHSY and CDR2 is SAAADI in the germline V gene. The trim removed 9 bases at V and 0 bases at J, leaving 8 bases unmatched. CDR3 region: CARISGTDSNQPQHF. The CDR3 nucleotides are TGCGCCAGGATTTCCGGGACAGATAGCAATCAGCCCCAGCATTTT.

The rearrangement links TRBV10-1 to TRBJ2-7, with 9 bases identical to TRBD2. The junction had 5 bases not matched to a gene; V was cut back by 4 bases and J by 7 bases. The germline gives CDR1 WNHNN, CDR2 SYGVQD (reference sequence). The length of the CDR3 is 13 residues. In DNA, the CDR3 is TGCGCCAGCAGTGGTGGACTAGCGCAAGAGCAGTACTTC. This codes for CASSGGLAQEQYF.

The J gene is TRBJ2-1, the V gene TRBV19; D call uncertain. The CDR3 totals 12 residues. Germline loops: CDR1 LNHDA, CDR2 SQIVND (reference sequence). The V end lost 3 bases, the J end lost 6 bases, and 6 bases lay between the germline ends. CDR3 in DNA: TGTGCCAGTAGTATCAGTAGCAATGAGCAGTTCTTC. Its protein is CASSISSNEQFF.

V usage is TRBV4-1 and J usage is TRBJ2-5, with D tentatively TRBD1 (5 bases). Germline CDR1 MGHRA, CDR2 YSYEKL. Trimming cost V 0 bases and J 1 base, with 12 bases left between them. CDR3 length equals 16 residues. DNA of the CDR3: TGCGCCAGCAGCCAAGAATTTTCGGACATCCAAGAGACCCAGTACTTC. Its protein product is CASSQEFSDIQETQYF.

CDR3 amino acids: CASSDGYEQYF. DNA of the CDR3: TGTGCCAGCAGTGACGGCTACGAGCAGTACTTC. The rearrangement links TRBV6-4 to TRBJ2-7, with D uncertain. Germline lookup yields CDR1 MRHNA and CDR2 SNTAGT. V was cut by 2 bases and J by 3 bases, with 2 bases left in between. This CDR3 spans 11 amino acids.

The V and J genes are TRBV19 and TRBJ2-7, with D tentatively TRBD2 (5 bases). CDR1 and CDR2 from the germline V gene are LNHDA and SQIVND (reference sequence). The CDR3 runs to 12 residues. The ends were cut back, 7 bases at V and 3 bases at J, with 10 bases in the middle. The CDR3: CASTGWDYEQYF. The CDR3 DNA reads TGTGCCAGTACGGGGTGGGACTACGAGCAGTACTTC.

The chain employs TRBV10-1 and TRBJ2-3; D perhaps matches TRBD1 (6 bases). The CDR3 totals 13 residues. Germline lookup yields CDR1 WNHNN and CDR2 SYGVQD (reference sequence). Trimming took 6 bases from V and 0 from J, leaving 7 bases between them. The CDR3 sequence is CASRQGSTDTQYF. CDR3 nucleotides: TGCGCCAGCAGACAGGGTAGCACAGATACGCAGTATTTT.

This clone was recorded once. The chain is built from TRBV5-6 and TRBJ2-1; 10 nucleotides match TRBD1. CDR3 size: 14 residues. After removal of 6 bases from V and 7 bases from J, the junction contained 7 bases not matched to a gene. Germline V gives CDR1 SGHDT, CDR2 YYEEEE. CDR3 protein: CASTLGQGRNEQFF. Here the CDR3 DNA reads TGTGCCAGCACCCTGGGACAGGGGCGTAATGAGCAGTTCTTC.

This chain links TRBV10-3 with TRBJ2-3; 7 bases are a match to TRBD1. This CDR3 comprises 15 residues. Germline V CDR1 and CDR2: ENHRY, SYGVKD. V shed 5 bases and J 5 bases; nucleotides not matched to a gene: 10. DNA of the CDR3: TGTGCCATCAGTCCAGGGGGTATTGTTTTAGATACGCAGTATTTT. It yields the protein CAISPGGIVLDTQYF.

The V call is TRBV14, the J call TRBJ2-7; D is possibly TRBD1 or TRBD2 (5 bases each). The CDR3 consists of 12 residues. V lost 3 bases and J lost 4, with 7 bases in between. Germline V CDR1 and CDR2: SGHDN, FVKESK. The CDR3, as DNA: TGTGCCAGCAGCCAGGGGGTTTACGAGCAGTACTTC. Its protein is CASSQGVYEQYF.

The rearrangement links TRBV6-6 to TRBJ2-7, with 8 bases that match TRBD2. This CDR3 is 14 amino acids long. V gave up 8 bases and J gave up 0 bases; unmatched junction bases: 6. Germline V gene lookup returns CDR1 MNHNY and CDR2 SVGAGI (reference sequence). CDR3 sequence (DNA): TGTGCCAGCGGCTTTCGGGAGGGCTCCTACGAGCAGTACTTC. This encodes CASGFREGSYEQYF.

The V call is TRBV30, the J call TRBJ2-7; D is unclear. Germline V gene lookup returns CDR1 GTSNPN and CDR2 SVGIG (reference sequence). CDR3 length: 12 amino acids. With 0 bases removed from V and 6 bases from J, the gap between germline ends came to 9 bases. The DNA for the CDR3 is TGTGCCTGGAGTGTACGTCCGATCGAGCAGTACTTC. Protein sequence: CAWSVRPIEQYF.

This chain uses TRBV7-9 with TRBJ2-7; either TRBD1 or TRBD2 may fit D (5 bases each). V was cut by 5 bases and J by 4 bases, with 12 bases left in between. CDR1 SEHNR and CDR2 FQNEAQ come from the germline V gene (reference sequence). CDR3 length equals 13 residues. As DNA, the CDR3 is TGTGCCAGCAGCCGAGAGGGACCGTACGAGCAGTACTTC. This encodes CASSREGPYEQYF.

The V call is TRBV6-5, the J call TRBJ2-3; 7 nucleotides align to TRBD1. The CDR3 consists of 14 residues. V shed 5 bases, J shed 2 bases, and the junction held 4 bases outside the gene matches. Germline lookup yields CDR1 MNHEY and CDR2 SVGAGI. The CDR3 sequence: CASSPDRTTDTQYF. For the CDR3, the DNA is TGTGCCAGCAGTCCGGACAGGACCACAGATACGCAGTATTTT.